This T cell receptor beta chain was recorded in a study of immune cell composition in non-small cell lung cancer. Study conclusions and caveats: Tumour-reactive clones were not shown to match dominant in vivo tumour clones. Tumour-associated clones >0.5% occurred in about a third of adenocarcinomas, less than 80% of squamous.

Assay: immunoSEQ multiplex PCR; the TCRdb copy retains only in-frame clones and omits some. This sample has 2,500 to 3,000 clones, with roughly 82% found just once. In regard to this clone: Its antigen is unidentified.

The CDR3 spans 15 residues. In germline, CDR1 is SGHTA, CDR2 FQGNSA. With 2 bases removed from V and 5 bases from J, the gap between germline ends came to 12 bases. This clonotype was sampled from a human donor with non-small cell lung cancer. This chain joins TRBV7-2 and TRBJ2-2; D might be TRBD1 (5 bases). Input material: lung tumor tissue. The CDR3 region has the DNA TGTGCCAGCAGCTTAAGGTCGACAGCTACCGGGGAGCTGTTTTTT. It translates to CASSLRSTATGELFF.